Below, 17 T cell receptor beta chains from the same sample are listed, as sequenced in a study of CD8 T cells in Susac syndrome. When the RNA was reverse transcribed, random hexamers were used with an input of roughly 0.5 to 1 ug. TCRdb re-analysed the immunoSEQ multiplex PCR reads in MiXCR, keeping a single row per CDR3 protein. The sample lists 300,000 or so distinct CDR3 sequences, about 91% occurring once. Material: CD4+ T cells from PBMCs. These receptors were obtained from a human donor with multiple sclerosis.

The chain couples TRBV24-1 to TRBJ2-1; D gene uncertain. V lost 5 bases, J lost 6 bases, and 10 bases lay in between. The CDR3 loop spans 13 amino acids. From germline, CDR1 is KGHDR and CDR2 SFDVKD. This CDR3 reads CATSGQSPNEQFF. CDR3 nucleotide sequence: TGTGCCACCAGTGGCCAGAGCCCCAATGAGCAGTTCTTC.

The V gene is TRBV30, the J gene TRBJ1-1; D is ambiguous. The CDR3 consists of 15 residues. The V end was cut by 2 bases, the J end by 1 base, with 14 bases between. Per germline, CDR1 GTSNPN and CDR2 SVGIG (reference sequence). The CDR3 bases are TGTGCCTGGAGTCCTGGAGGGCCCGGGAACACTGAAGCTTTCTTT. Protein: CAWSPGGPGNTEAFF.

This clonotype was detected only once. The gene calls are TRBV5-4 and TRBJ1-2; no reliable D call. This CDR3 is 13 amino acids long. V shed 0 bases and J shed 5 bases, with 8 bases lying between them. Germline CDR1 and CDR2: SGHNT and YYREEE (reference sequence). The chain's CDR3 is CASSLDVSYGYTF. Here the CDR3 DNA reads TGTGCCAGCAGCTTGGACGTCTCGTATGGCTACACCTTC.

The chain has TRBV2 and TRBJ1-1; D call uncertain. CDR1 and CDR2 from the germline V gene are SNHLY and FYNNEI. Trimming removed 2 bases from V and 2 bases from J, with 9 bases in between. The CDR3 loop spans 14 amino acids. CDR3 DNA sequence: TGTGCCAGCAGTGAACTGGGCCGCAACACTGAAGCTTTCTTT. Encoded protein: CASSELGRNTEAFF. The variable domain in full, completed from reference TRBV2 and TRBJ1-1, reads EPEVTQTPSHQVTQMGQEVILRCVPISNHLYFYWYRQILGQKVEFLVSFYNNEISEKSEIFDDQFSVERPDGSNFTLKIRSTKLEDSAMYFCASSELGRNTEAFFGQGTRLTVV.

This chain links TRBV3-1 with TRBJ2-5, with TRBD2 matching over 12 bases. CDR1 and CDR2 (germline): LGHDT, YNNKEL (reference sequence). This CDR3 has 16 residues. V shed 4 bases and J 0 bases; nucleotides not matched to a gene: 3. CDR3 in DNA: TGTGCCAGCAGCCGTGGACTAGCGGGACACCAAGAGACCCAGTACTTC. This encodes CASSRGLAGHQETQYF.

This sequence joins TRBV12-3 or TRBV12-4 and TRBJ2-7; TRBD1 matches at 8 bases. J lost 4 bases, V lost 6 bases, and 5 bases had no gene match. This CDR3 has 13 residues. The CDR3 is CASSRDRRYEQYF. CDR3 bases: TGTGCCAGCAGCCGGGACAGGCGGTACGAGCAGTACTTC.

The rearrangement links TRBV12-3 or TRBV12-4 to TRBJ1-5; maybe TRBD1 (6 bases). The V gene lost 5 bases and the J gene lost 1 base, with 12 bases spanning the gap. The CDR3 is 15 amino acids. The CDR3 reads CASSPGGLSNQPQHF. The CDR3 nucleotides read TGTGCCAGCAGTCCGGGGGGGCTCAGCAATCAGCCCCAGCATTTT.

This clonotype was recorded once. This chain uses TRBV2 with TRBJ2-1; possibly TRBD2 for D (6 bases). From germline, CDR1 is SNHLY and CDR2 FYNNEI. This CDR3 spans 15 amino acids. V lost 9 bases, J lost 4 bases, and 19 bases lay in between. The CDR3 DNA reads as TGTGCCAGTCGGAGTTGGGCTAGCGAATACAATGAGCAGTTCTTC. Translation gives CASRSWASEYNEQFF. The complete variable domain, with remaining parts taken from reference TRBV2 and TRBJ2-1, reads EPEVTQTPSHQVTQMGQEVILRCVPISNHLYFYWYRQILGQKVEFLVSFYNNEISEKSEIFDDQFSVERPDGSNFTLKIRSTKLEDSAMYFCASRSWASEYNEQFFGPGTRLTVL.

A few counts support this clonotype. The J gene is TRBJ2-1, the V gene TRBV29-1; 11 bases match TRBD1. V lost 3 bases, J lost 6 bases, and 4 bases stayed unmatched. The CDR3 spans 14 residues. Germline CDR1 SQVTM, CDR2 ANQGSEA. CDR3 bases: TGCAGCGTTGAGGAGGGGACAGGGGGCAATGAGCAGTTCTTC. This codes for CSVEEGTGGNEQFF.

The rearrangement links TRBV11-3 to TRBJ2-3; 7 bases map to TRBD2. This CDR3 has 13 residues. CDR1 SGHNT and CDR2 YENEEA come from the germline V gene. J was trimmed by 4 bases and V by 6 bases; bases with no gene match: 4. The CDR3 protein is CASRDTSADTQYF. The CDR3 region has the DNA TGTGCCAGCAGGGATACTAGCGCAGATACGCAGTATTTT.

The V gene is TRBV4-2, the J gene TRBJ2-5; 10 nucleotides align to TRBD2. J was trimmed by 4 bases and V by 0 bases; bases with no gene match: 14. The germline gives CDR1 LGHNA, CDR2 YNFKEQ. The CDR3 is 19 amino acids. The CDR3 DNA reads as TGTGCCAGCAGCCAAGATCTTGTACGTGCTAGCGGGAGCTTAGAGACCCAGTACTTC. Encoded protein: CASSQDLVRASGSLETQYF.

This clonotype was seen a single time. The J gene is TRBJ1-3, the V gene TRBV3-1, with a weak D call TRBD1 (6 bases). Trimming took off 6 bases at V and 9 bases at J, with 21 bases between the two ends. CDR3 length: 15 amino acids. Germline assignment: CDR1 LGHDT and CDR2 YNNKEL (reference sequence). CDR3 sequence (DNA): TGTGCCAGCAGTTCCACAGGGTTGGGACGAGGCACCATATATTTT. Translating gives CASSSTGLGRGTIYF.

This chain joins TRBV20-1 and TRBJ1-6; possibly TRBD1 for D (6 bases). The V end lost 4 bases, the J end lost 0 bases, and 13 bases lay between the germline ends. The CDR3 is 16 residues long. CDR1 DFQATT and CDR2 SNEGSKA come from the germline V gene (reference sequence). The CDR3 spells CSAMGRGNSYNSPLHF. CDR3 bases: TGCAGTGCTATGGGCAGGGGAAACTCCTATAATTCACCCCTCCACTTT.

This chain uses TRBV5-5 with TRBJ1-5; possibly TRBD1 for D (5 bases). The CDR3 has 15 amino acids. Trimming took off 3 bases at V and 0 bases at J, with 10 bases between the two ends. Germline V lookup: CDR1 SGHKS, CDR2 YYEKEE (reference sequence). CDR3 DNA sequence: TGTGCCAGCAGCTACCTGACAGATAGCAATCAGCCCCAGCATTTT. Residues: CASSYLTDSNQPQHF.

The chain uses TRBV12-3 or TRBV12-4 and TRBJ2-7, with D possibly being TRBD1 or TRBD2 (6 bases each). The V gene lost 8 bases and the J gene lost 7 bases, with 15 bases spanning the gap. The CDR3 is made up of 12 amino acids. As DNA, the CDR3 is TGTGCCAGCTCTTGGGGGGCGGGTGAGCAGTACTTC. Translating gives CASSWGAGEQYF.

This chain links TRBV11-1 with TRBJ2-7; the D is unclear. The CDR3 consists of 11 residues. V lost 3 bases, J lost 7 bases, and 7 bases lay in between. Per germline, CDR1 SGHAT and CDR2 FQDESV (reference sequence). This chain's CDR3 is CASSFAREQYF. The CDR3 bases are TGTGCCAGCAGCTTTGCCCGGGAGCAGTACTTC.

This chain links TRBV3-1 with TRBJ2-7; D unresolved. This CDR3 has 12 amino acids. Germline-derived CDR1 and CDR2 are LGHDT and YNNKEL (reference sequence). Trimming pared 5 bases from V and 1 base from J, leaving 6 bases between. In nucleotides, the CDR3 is TGTGCCAGCAGCAGACAATCCTACGAGCAGTACTTC. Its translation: CASSRQSYEQYF.